This section outlines one T cell receptor (beta chain) sequence together with its context. Antigen unknown. Only in-frame clones appear in the TCRdb table, and some are missing; sequencing was by immunoSEQ multiplex PCR. Of tens of thousands of clones listed, 83% are singletons. Germline values: CDR1 SNHLY, CDR2 FYNNEI. The V and J ends lost 6 bases and 2 bases, in that order; junction bases with no gene match: 9. This CDR3 has 15 amino acids. These data are taken from a study of OX40 agonist ivuxolimab in advanced cancers. The sampling schedule covered blood at baseline, cycle 4 day 1, and cycle 7 day 1. Study findings and constraints: At 0.1-3.0 mg/kg, partial responders had clonal expansion among the lowest observed.

The material sequenced was CD4+ or CD8+ T cells sorted from blood, taken in a trial of the OX40 agonist ivuxolimab. J is TRBJ2-5 and V is TRBV2; 7 positions agree with TRBD2. The receptor was derived from an adult with an advanced solid tumor such as melanoma, head and neck, liver or kidney cancer. The CDR3 is CASRGGVGGQETQYF. The DNA for the CDR3 is TGTGCCAGCAGGGGAGGGGTTGGAGGTCAAGAGACCCAGTACTTC.